Below, 17 T cell receptor beta chains from the same sample are listed, as sequenced in a study of T cell responses to AZD1222 COVID-19 vaccine. Sequenced by immunoSEQ multiplex PCR; TCRdb stores in-frame clones only, minus some. The sample yields about 99,000 clones, about nine tenths seen once. The sample here was peripheral blood, taken 28 days after the second dose of the MenACWY control vaccine. The source is an adult who received the MenACWY meningococcal vaccine as a control.

This rearrangement joins TRBV5-6 to TRBJ1-3; 7 positions agree with TRBD1. This CDR3 has 15 residues. Germline CDR1 is SGHDT and CDR2 is YYEEEE. V shed 7 bases, J shed 4 bases, and the junction held 11 bases outside the gene matches. The DNA of the CDR3 is TGTGCCAGCGAGGGGGCACCCAAGGCGGGAAACACCATATATTTT. Its translation: CASEGAPKAGNTIYF.

The V and J genes are TRBV7-9 and TRBJ2-3; 9 bases match TRBD1. Germline V gives CDR1 SEHNR, CDR2 FQNEAQ (reference sequence). Germline trimming cut 6 bases from V and 4 bases from J; bases unmatched to any gene: 2. The CDR3 runs to 13 residues. The CDR3 DNA reads as TGTGCCAGCAGACAGGGGGCGGCAGATACGCAGTATTTT. Translation: CASRQGAADTQYF.

The CDR3 region is CASSLALLAGNNEQFF. The CDR3 bases are TGTGCCAGCAGCTTGGCCTTGCTAGCGGGCAACAATGAGCAGTTCTTC. This chain connects TRBV5-4 to TRBJ2-1; 8 nucleotides line up with TRBD2. Germline V gene data show CDR1 as SGHNT and CDR2 as YYREEE (reference sequence). Germline trimming cut 0 bases from V and 5 bases from J; bases unmatched to any gene: 7. This CDR3 is built from 16 residues.

The rearrangement uses TRBV7-9 and TRBJ2-7; D ambiguous. This CDR3 has 14 amino acids. Trimming pared 4 bases from V and 0 bases from J, leaving 10 bases between. Germline values: CDR1 SEHNR, CDR2 FQNEAQ (reference sequence). The CDR3 sequence is CASSSPLFSYEQYF. The CDR3 DNA sequence: TGTGCCAGCAGCTCGCCCTTATTCTCCTACGAGCAGTACTTC.

This rearrangement joins TRBV7-3 to TRBJ2-3; TRBD2 aligns across 8 bases. The CDR3 is 17 residues long. Looked up from germline, CDR1 is SGHTA and CDR2 is FQGTGA. The ends lost 5 bases at V and 6 bases at J; junction bases unmatched: 16. The CDR3 region has the DNA TGTGCCAGCAGCCCGTATTCCTACGGGGGGGCAGGGGATACGCAGTATTTT. This translates into CASSPYSYGGAGDTQYF. Combining the CDR3 with reference TRBV7-3 and TRBJ2-3 gives the whole variable domain GAGVSQTPSNKVTEKGKYVELRCDPISGHTALYWYRQSLGQGPEFLIYFQGTGAADDSGLPNDRFFAVRPEGSVSTLKIQRTERGDSAVYLCASSPYSYGGAGDTQYFGPGTRLTVL.

The CDR3 sequence is CASSDKGENTEAFF. The CDR3 DNA follows: TGTGCCAGCAGTGACAAAGGAGAGAACACTGAAGCTTTCTTT. The chain uses TRBV6-1 and TRBJ1-1; no definite D call. CDR3 size: 14 residues. V gave up 3 bases and J gave up 1 base, with 9 bases separating them. Per the germline V gene, CDR1 is MNHNS and CDR2 is SASEGT.

V gene TRBV9 combines with J gene TRBJ1-1; D uncertain. The germline V and J ends were trimmed by 4 bases and 3 bases, with 16 bases remaining between them. CDR1 and CDR2 (germline): SGDLS, YYNGEE. The CDR3 has 15 residues. Written as DNA, the CDR3 is TGTGCCAGCAGCCCTCCCGGTGGAGCCTACACTGAAGCTTTCTTT. Amino acids: CASSPPGGAYTEAFF. Full variable domain (missing parts from reference TRBV9 and TRBJ1-1): DSGVTQTPKHLITATGQRVTLRCSPRSGDLSVYWYQQSLDQGLQFLIQYYNGEERAKGNILERFSAQQFPDLHSELNLSSLELGDSALYFCASSPPGGAYTEAFFGQGTRLTVV.

The gene calls are TRBV2 and TRBJ1-2; 11 nucleotides line up with TRBD1. In germline, CDR1 is SNHLY, CDR2 FYNNEI. This CDR3 is built from 15 residues. Trimming removed 0 bases from V and 9 bases from J; junction bases left unmatched: 6. CDR3 DNA sequence: TGTGCCAGCAGTGAAGCGCCCCGGGACAGGGGGAGCTACACCTTC. It encodes CASSEAPRDRGSYTF.

This clone was counted a few times. The gene calls are TRBV5-1 and TRBJ1-5, with a tentative D call TRBD1 (5 bases). The germline V gene encodes CDR1 SGHRS and CDR2 YFSETQ. The CDR3 length is 15 residues. The germline V and J ends were trimmed by 4 bases and 6 bases, with 17 bases remaining between them. CDR3 nucleotide sequence: TGCGCCAGCAGCCTATCCGGGGCCATCACTCAGCCCCAGCATTTT. It translates to CASSLSGAITQPQHF.

The chain recombines TRBV7-8 with TRBJ1-3; unclear D gene. The CDR3 runs to 16 residues. CDR1 and CDR2 (germline): SGHVS, FQNEAQ. V lost 1 base and J 0 bases, leaving 10 bases between the germline ends. The CDR3 nucleotides read TGTGCCAGCAGCTTAGTAGTCGGGAGCTCTGGAAACACCATATATTTT. This codes for CASSLVVGSSGNTIYF.

The chain links TRBV24-1 to TRBJ2-1; 7 positions match TRBD2. The V gene end was trimmed by 4 bases and the J gene end by 6 bases; junction bases not matched to a gene: 8. Germline V gene lookup returns CDR1 KGHDR and CDR2 SFDVKD. CDR3 length: 15 residues. The CDR3 here is CATSDSTSLSNEQFF. The DNA of the CDR3 is TGTGCCACCAGTGACTCGACTAGCCTGAGCAATGAGCAGTTCTTC.

The chain carries TRBV25-1 and TRBJ1-4; 10 bases line up with TRBD1. Germline CDR1 is MGHDK and CDR2 is SYGVNS. The junction had 4 bases not matched to a gene; V was cut back by 8 bases and J by 7 bases. This CDR3 comprises 13 residues. The CDR3 region is CASLGDRGEKLFF. The CDR3 coding sequence is TGTGCCAGCCTAGGGGACAGGGGTGAAAAACTGTTTTTT.

CDR3 nucleotide sequence: TGTGCCAGCAGCTTGTCGGCTCTCCGCCAAGAGACCCAGTACTTC. Its translation is CASSLSALRQETQYF. This chain uses TRBV5-6 with TRBJ2-5; no firm D call. The germline V gene encodes CDR1 SGHDT and CDR2 YYEEEE. The V end was cut by 1 base, the J end by 1 base, with 11 bases between. There are 15 residues in the CDR3.

This chain connects TRBV9 to TRBJ2-3, with TRBD1 as a possible D gene (6 bases). CDR1 is SGDLS, CDR2 YYNGEE, per germline. The CDR3 is 15 residues long. V lost 0 bases and J 5 bases, leaving 13 bases between the germline ends. In DNA form, the CDR3 reads TGTGCCAGCAGCGTAGCCAGGGGCGCCGGAGATACGCAGTATTTT. This codes for CASSVARGAGDTQYF.

The chain combines TRBV7-2 with TRBJ2-5, with TRBD1 identical over 8 bases. CDR1 and CDR2 from the germline V gene are SGHTA and FQGNSA. Trimming at V came to 5 bases and at J to 4 bases, leaving 15 bases not matched to a gene. CDR3 length equals 17 residues. Here the CDR3 reads CASSRGAGGEGRETQYF. The CDR3 DNA reads TGTGCCAGCAGCCGCGGGGCAGGGGGCGAGGGGCGAGAGACCCAGTACTTC. The full variable domain, rest sourced from reference TRBV7-2 and TRBJ2-5, is GAGVSQSPSNKVTEKGKDVELRCDPISGHTALYWYRQSLGQGLEFLIYFQGNSAPDKSGLPSDRFSAERTGGSVSTLTIQRTQQEDSAVYLCASSRGAGGEGRETQYFGPGTRLLVL.

This clone turned up a few times. V is TRBV12-3 or TRBV12-4 and J is TRBJ1-6; D remains ambiguous. The CDR3 spans 13 residues. V lost 3 bases, J lost 12 bases, and 12 bases lay in between. The chain's CDR3 is CASSFAMGRPLHF. The DNA for the CDR3 is TGTGCCAGCAGTTTCGCCATGGGTCGACCCCTCCACTTT.

The genes are TRBV2 and TRBJ2-5, with unresolved D. V dropped 5 bases and J dropped 5 bases, with 9 bases sitting between them. CDR3 length equals 12 residues. Germline V gene sequence: CDR1 SNHLY, CDR2 FYNNEI. The CDR3 protein is CASSREWETQYF. DNA of the CDR3: TGTGCCAGCAGTAGGGAATGGGAGACCCAGTACTTC.